This T cell receptor beta chain was sequenced during a study of cytomegalovirus exposure and HLA in healthy donors. The study ran its PCR with 60 Vbeta and 13 Jbeta primers. Libraries were prepared by immunoSEQ multiplex PCR; TCRdb keeps only in-frame clonotypes and omits some of them. This table holds roughly 130,000 clones, 65% to 90% found once. V lost 2 bases, J lost 6 bases, and 4 bases stayed unmatched. The CDR3 contains 16 residues. Germline lookup yields CDR1 LGHNA and CDR2 YNFKEQ. The chain couples TRBV4-2 to TRBJ2-1, with 13 bases fitting TRBD2. The sample comprised PBMCs. This TCR derives from a man in his forties or fifties in good health and CMV-seronegative. The CDR3 DNA reads as TGTGCCAGCAGCCAAACTAGCGGGGGGGCCTTCAATGAGCAGTTCTTC. This gives the protein CASSQTSGGAFNEQFF.